This T cell receptor beta chain was documented in a study of CD8+ T cells in alopecia areata. With respect to this clone: The antigen remains unidentified.

cDNA reverse transcribed from extracted RNA served as the sequencing template. The protocol was immunoSEQ multiplex PCR, while the TCRdb copy is restricted to in-frame clones and leaves out a portion. The sample lists some 220,000 clones, less than 75% occurring once. Broader study findings: There was only one nonresponder, so it was unclear how baseline CD8+ expansion relates to response. In scalp, tofacitinib significantly decreased clonality and expanded CD8+ clones among the top 100.

Germline V gene data show CDR1 as SGHDN and CDR2 as FVKESK. CDR3 length: 14 amino acids. V gave up 5 bases and J gave up 1 base; unmatched junction bases: 2. Treatment defined: oral pan-JAK inhibitor, 5-10 mg twice daily. The J gene is TRBJ1-1, the V gene TRBV14, with 9 bases fitting TRBD1. The sequencing here drew on CD4+ T cells sorted from blood, taken at week 4, from a patient treated with tofacitinib. This TCR derives from a human donor with alopecia areata. CDR3 region: CASSLGQGNTEAFF. CDR3 nucleotide sequence: TGTGCCAGCAGCTTGGGACAGGGGAACACTGAAGCTTTCTTT.